The T cell receptor beta chain under discussion was sequenced for a study of T cell responses to AZD1222 COVID-19 vaccine. Germline CDR1 reads LNHDA; CDR2 reads SQIVND (reference sequence). This CDR3 has 14 amino acids. Trimming shortened V by 2 bases and J by 7 bases, and 15 bases separated the two germline ends. Using immunoSEQ multiplex PCR, the repertoire was profiled, and TCRdb retains in-frame clones only, with some absent. Of 90,000 to 120,000 clones listed, roughly 90% were seen once; the top ten hold under 10%. Overall study results and limits: Seropositivity was recorded at baseline in only a handful of AZD1222 recipients. The sample set comprised mostly white British donors with more females, and clonal diversity was possibly underestimated. Breadth and depth of Spike-specific TCRs rose after two AZD1222 doses.

This clone was seen a single time. The antigen remains undetermined. The analysis combined second doses at about 4 or about 12 weeks. The chain has TRBV19 and TRBJ2-7, with a tentative D call TRBD1 (6 bases). The TCR originated in an adult who received the AZD1222 COVID-19 vaccine. Sequences were derived from peripheral blood, sampled 28 days after the second AZD1222 dose. This CDR3 reads CASSILGASGEQYF. In nucleotides, the CDR3 is TGTGCCAGTAGTATACTGGGGGCGAGCGGTGAGCAGTACTTC.